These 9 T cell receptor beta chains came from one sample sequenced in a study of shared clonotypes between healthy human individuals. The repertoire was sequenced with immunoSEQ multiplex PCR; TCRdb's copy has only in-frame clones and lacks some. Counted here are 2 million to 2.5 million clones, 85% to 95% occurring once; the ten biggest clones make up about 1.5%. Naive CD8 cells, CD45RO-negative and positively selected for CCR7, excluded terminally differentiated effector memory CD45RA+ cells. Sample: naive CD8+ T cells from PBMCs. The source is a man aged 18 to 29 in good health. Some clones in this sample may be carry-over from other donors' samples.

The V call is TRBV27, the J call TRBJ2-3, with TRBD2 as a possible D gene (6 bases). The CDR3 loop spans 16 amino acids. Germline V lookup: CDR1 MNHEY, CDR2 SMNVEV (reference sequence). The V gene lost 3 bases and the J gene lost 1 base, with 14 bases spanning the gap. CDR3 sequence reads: CASSFLTASGTDTQYF. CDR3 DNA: TGTGCCAGCAGTTTCCTCACAGCTAGCGGCACAGATACGCAGTATTTT.

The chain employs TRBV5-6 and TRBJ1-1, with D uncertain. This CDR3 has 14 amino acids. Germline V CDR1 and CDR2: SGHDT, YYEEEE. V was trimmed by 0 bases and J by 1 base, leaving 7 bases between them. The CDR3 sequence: CASSLAWGNTEAFF. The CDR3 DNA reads TGTGCCAGCAGCTTGGCCTGGGGGAACACTGAAGCTTTCTTT.

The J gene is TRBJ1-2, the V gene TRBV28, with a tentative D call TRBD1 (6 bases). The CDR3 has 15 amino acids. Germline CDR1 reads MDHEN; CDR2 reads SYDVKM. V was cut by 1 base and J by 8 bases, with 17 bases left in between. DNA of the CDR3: TGTGCCAGCAGTTTATTTGTCCGGACAGTGAGAGGCTACACCTTC. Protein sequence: CASSLFVRTVRGYTF.

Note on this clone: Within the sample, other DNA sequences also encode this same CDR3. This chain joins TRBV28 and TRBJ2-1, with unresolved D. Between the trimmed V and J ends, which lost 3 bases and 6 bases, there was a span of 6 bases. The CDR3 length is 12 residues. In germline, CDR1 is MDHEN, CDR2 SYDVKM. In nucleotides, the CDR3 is TGTGCCAGCAGTTTGGGTTCCAATGAGCAGTTCTTC. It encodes CASSLGSNEQFF.

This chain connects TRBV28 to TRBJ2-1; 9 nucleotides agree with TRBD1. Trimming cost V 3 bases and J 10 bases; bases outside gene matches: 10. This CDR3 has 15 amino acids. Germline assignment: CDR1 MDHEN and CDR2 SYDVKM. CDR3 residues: CASSFFGTGLREQFF. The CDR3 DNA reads TGTGCCAGCAGTTTTTTTGGGACAGGGTTAAGGGAGCAGTTCTTC.

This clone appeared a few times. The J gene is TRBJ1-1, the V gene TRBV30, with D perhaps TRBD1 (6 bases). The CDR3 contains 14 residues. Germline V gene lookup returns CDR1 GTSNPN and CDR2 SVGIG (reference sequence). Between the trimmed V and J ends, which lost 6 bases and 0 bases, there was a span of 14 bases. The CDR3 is CACLPRTVNTEAFF. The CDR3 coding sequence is TGTGCCTGCCTTCCCAGGACAGTGAACACTGAAGCTTTCTTT.

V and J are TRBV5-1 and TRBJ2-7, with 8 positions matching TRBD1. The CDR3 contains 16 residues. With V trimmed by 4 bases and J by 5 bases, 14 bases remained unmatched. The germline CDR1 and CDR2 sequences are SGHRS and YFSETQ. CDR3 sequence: CASSASLTGGVHEQYF. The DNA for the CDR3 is TGCGCCAGCAGCGCAAGCCTAACAGGGGGAGTCCACGAGCAGTACTTC.

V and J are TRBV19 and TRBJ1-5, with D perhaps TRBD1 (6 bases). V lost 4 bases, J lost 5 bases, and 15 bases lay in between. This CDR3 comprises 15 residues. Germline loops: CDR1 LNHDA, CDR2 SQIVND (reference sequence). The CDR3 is CASSTTGQTDQPQHF. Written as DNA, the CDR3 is TGTGCCAGTAGTACGACAGGACAGACAGATCAGCCCCAGCATTTT.

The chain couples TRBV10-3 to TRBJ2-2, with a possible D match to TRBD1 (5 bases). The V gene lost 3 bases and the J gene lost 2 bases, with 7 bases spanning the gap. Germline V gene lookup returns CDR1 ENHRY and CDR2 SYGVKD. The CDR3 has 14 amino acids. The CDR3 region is CAISDRANTGELFF. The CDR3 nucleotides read TGTGCCATCAGTGACAGGGCCAACACCGGGGAGCTGTTTTTT.